Listed below are T cell receptor beta chains from one sample, sequenced in a study of blood T cell repertoires in COVID-19. Libraries were prepared by immunoSEQ multiplex PCR; TCRdb keeps only in-frame clonotypes and omits some of them. Found here are some 200,000 clones, approximately 85% of them singletons; the top ten hold 2% to 3%. Sequenced sample: peripheral blood. The receptors originated from a woman aged 65 to 85 with COVID-19, enrolled during active disease. The CDR3 runs from the conserved cysteine through the conserved F or W. The D gene is left open where the match is weak. Only part of the rows carry a size: once, few, many, or a class if the clone is expanded.

D gene	clone size	V gene	J gene	CDR3 protein	CDR3 DNA
NA	NA	TRBV10-3	TRBJ2-6	CAIWSSGANVLTF	TGTGCCATCTGGAGCTCTGGGGCCAACGTCCTGACTTTC
TRBD1	NA	TRBV5-6	TRBJ1-2	CASSLGQVDGYTF	TGTGCCAGCAGCCTGGGACAGGTCGATGGCTACACCTTC
NA	once	TRBV4-3	TRBJ2-2	CASSQDSVDPPGELFF	TGCGCCAGCAGCCAAGATAGCGTGGACCCTCCCGGGGAGCTGTTTTTT
NA	NA	TRBV4-3	TRBJ1-1	CASSPQGQGWNTEAFF	TGCGCCAGCAGCCCCCAGGGGCAGGGCTGGAACACTGAAGCTTTCTTT
NA	once	TRBV30	TRBJ1-1	CAWSRALNTEAFF	TGTGCCTGGAGTAGAGCGCTGAACACTGAAGCTTTCTTT
NA	NA	TRBV6-6	TRBJ1-5	CASSWPFTPQHF	TGTGCCAGCAGTTGGCCCTTTACACCCCAGCATTTT
TRBD1	NA	TRBV29-1	TRBJ1-3	CSVVGQGNSGNTIYF	TGCAGCGTTGTGGGACAGGGAAACTCTGGAAACACCATATATTTT
TRBD1	NA	TRBV7-9	TRBJ1-5	CASSDRDRGSDQPQHF	TGTGCCAGCAGCGACCGGGACAGGGGTTCCGATCAGCCCCAGCATTTT
NA	few	TRBV7-2	TRBJ1-5	CASSLARGGGFQPQHF	TGTGCCAGCAGCTTAGCGCGAGGAGGAGGATTCCAGCCCCAGCATTTT
TRBD2	NA	TRBV7-7	TRBJ2-7	CASSPSSGSSYEQYF	TGTGCTAGCAGCCCTTCTAGCGGGAGCTCCTACGAGCAGTACTTC
TRBD2	few	TRBV5-1	TRBJ2-3	CASSPLAGEDTQYF	TGCGCCAGCAGCCCCCTAGCGGGGGAGGATACGCAGTATTTT
NA	NA	TRBV7-2	TRBJ1-3	CASSFDRFSGNTIYF	TGTGCCAGCAGCTTCGACAGGTTCTCTGGAAACACCATATATTTT
NA	NA	TRBV7-9	TRBJ1-2	CASSQTGNYGYTF	TGTGCCAGCAGCCAGACGGGGAACTATGGCTACACCTTC
NA	NA	TRBV19	TRBJ1-1	CASSIQDIPNTEAFF	TGTGCCAGTAGTATCCAGGACATTCCCAACACTGAAGCTTTCTTT
NA	NA	TRBV6-4	TRBJ1-3	CASSGGPEDTIYF	TGTGCCAGCAGTGGGGGGCCCGAGGACACCATATATTTT
NA	NA	TRBV3-1/TRBV3-2	TRBJ2-7	CASSRDFPYEQYF	TGTGCCAGCAGCCGGGACTTCCCCTACGAGCAGTACTTC
TRBD2	NA	TRBV11-3	TRBJ2-5	CASSPGLAAETQYF	TGTGCCAGCAGCCCGGGACTAGCGGCTGAGACCCAGTACTTC
TRBD1	NA	TRBV30	TRBJ1-2	CAWKRPGQGIPGYTF	TGTGCCTGGAAGCGACCGGGACAGGGTATTCCTGGCTACACCTTC
NA	NA	TRBV2	TRBJ2-3	CASITTGSGGYF	TGTGCCAGCATCACGACAGGGTCCGGGGGGTATTTT
TRBD1	NA	TRBV5-1	TRBJ2-3	CASSSQPGTGGTDTQYF	TGCGCCAGCAGCTCGCAGCCCGGGACAGGTGGCACAGATACGCAGTATTTT
TRBD1	NA	TRBV11-2	TRBJ2-1	CASSPDGTGKGEQFF	TGTGCCAGCAGCCCAGACGGGACAGGGAAGGGTGAGCAGTTCTTC
TRBD1	NA	TRBV7-2	TRBJ1-6	CASSLDGQGQSPLHF	TGTGCCAGCAGCTTAGACGGACAGGGACAATCACCCCTCCACTTT
TRBD1	NA	TRBV4-2	TRBJ2-1	CASNLGTGEVSEQFF	TGTGCCAGCAACTTGGGGACAGGGGAAGTGAGTGAGCAGTTCTTC
NA	NA	TRBV11-3	TRBJ2-1	CASSSPSGTDNEQFF	TGTGCCAGCAGCTCACCTTCCGGGACTGACAATGAGCAGTTCTTC
TRBD2	NA	TRBV4-3	TRBJ2-1	CASSQEFGVAGHNEQFF	TGCGCCAGCAGCCAAGAATTTGGGGTAGCGGGGCACAATGAGCAGTTCTTC
NA	few	TRBV11-1	TRBJ2-1	CASSLAERASGYNEQFF	TGTGCCAGCAGCTTAGCGGAGCGGGCGAGTGGTTACAATGAGCAGTTCTTC
NA	NA	TRBV5-1	TRBJ1-1	CASSLGTVVNTEAFF	TGCGCCAGCAGCTTGGGGACAGTGGTTAACACTGAAGCTTTCTTT
NA	NA	TRBV11-3	TRBJ2-3	CASSFSGTGGTDTQYF	TGTGCCAGCAGCTTTTCCGGGACTGGGGGGACAGATACGCAGTATTTT
TRBD2	NA	TRBV6-6	TRBJ2-2	CASTPRGGENTGELFF	TGTGCCAGCACCCCACGGGGGGGAGAGAACACCGGGGAGCTGTTTTTT
TRBD1	NA	TRBV27	TRBJ1-2	CASSLRQGGGYTF	TGTGCCAGCAGTTTGCGACAGGGGGGTGGCTACACCTTC
NA	NA	TRBV14	TRBJ1-1	CASSPLGGSGTEAFF	TGTGCCAGCAGCCCCCTAGGAGGGAGTGGCACTGAAGCTTTCTTT
NA	NA	TRBV10-3	TRBJ2-3	CAISVGADTQYF	TGTGCCATCAGTGTAGGGGCAGATACGCAGTATTTT
TRBD2	NA	TRBV6-5	TRBJ2-7	CANRTSGIYEQYF	TGTGCCAACAGGACTAGCGGGATCTACGAGCAGTACTTC
TRBD1	few	TRBV5-1	TRBJ2-7	CASSSLTGSTYEQYF	TGCGCCAGCAGCAGCCTGACAGGGTCTACCTACGAGCAGTACTTC